These 16 T cell receptor beta chains share one sample of origin, sequenced in a study of blood T cells in healthy people across ages. A J-beta primer mix and a sample-barcoded 5' primer were used in a second PCR of roughly 7 to 12 cycles. TCRdb called the 5' RACE reads again in MiXCR, with one record for every CDR3 protein. The sample includes about 640,000 distinct CDR3 sequences, around 38% of them seen just once. What was sequenced was blood. The receptors were sampled from an older man in good health.

With regard to this clonotype: One end of the junction does not line up with germline, which may come from a read error. The gene calls are TRBV20-1 and TRBJ2-1; tentatively, D is TRBD1 (6 bases). In germline, CDR1 is DFQATT, CDR2 SNEGSKA (reference sequence). The CDR3 sequence is 16 residues long. As DNA, the CDR3 is TGCAGTGCTAGAGTCCAGGGGCCAGTCCCCTACAATAAGCAGTTCTTC. As protein: CSARVQGPVPYNKQFF.

As to this clonotype: One end of the junction is discordant with germline, which a read error may explain. The rearrangement joins TRBV5-1 to TRBJ2-2, with a tentative D call TRBD1 (7 bases). There are 15 residues in the CDR3. Germline loops: CDR1 SGHRS, CDR2 YFSETQ. The CDR3: CASSLTGAGTGELFF. DNA of the CDR3: TGTGCCAGTTCGCTTACAGGGGCGGGGACCGGGGAGCTGTTTTTT.

J is TRBJ2-1 and V is TRBV6-2 or TRBV6-3; D possibly uses TRBD1 or TRBD2 (5 bases each). Trimming removed 9 bases from V and 3 bases from J, with 12 bases in between. There are 13 residues in the CDR3. Looked up from germline, CDR1 is MNHEY and CDR2 is SVGEGT. The CDR3 coding sequence is TGTGCCAGTATCCGGGACGGCTACAATGAGCAGTTCTTC. It encodes CASIRDGYNEQFF.

For the CDR3, the DNA is TGCAGTGCTAGTAATCCCTTGCGGGAAGAGACCCAGTACTTC. Protein sequence: CSASNPLREETQYF. The chain uses TRBV20-1 and TRBJ2-5; D is possibly TRBD2 (5 bases). The V end lost 3 bases, the J end lost 3 bases, and 14 bases lay between the germline ends. The CDR3 loop spans 14 amino acids. Germline values: CDR1 DFQATT, CDR2 SNEGSKA (reference sequence).

The chain couples TRBV20-1 to TRBJ2-7, with D possibly being TRBD2 (7 bases). The germline gives CDR1 DFQATT, CDR2 SNEGSKA (reference sequence). The CDR3 spans 13 residues. V gave up 7 bases and J gave up 5 bases, with 18 bases separating them. The CDR3 DNA reads TGCAGTGGGAGGGGGAGGGCCAGCGACGAGCAGTACTTC. Translated, it gives CSGRGRASDEQYF.

The gene calls are TRBV10-3 and TRBJ2-1; no definite D call. Germline CDR1 is ENHRY and CDR2 is SYGVKD. Deletions cut 3 bases from V and 10 bases from J, with 16 bases between. The CDR3 loop spans 14 amino acids. CDR3 DNA sequence: TGTGCCATCAGTGACCCCGTCACTACCTACGAGCAGTTCTTC. Translating it yields CAISDPVTTYEQFF.

The chain joins TRBV28 to TRBJ1-2; no reliable D call. Germline CDR1 reads MDHEN; CDR2 reads SYDVKM. The CDR3 is 13 residues long. The V gene lost 7 bases and the J gene lost 6 bases, with 15 bases spanning the gap. In DNA form, the CDR3 reads TGTGCCAGCAATGCGGCACAATTTAATGGCTACACCTTC. It yields the protein CASNAAQFNGYTF.

The CDR3 loop reads CASALVAGGADTQYF. The CDR3, as DNA: TGTGCCAGCGCATTAGTGGCGGGAGGTGCAGATACGCAGTATTTT. The genes are TRBV6-1 and TRBJ2-3, with TRBD2 matching over 8 bases. Germline V gene sequence: CDR1 MNHNS, CDR2 SASEGT. V was clipped by 8 bases and J by 4 bases; unmatched bases: 11. This CDR3 is 15 amino acids long.

This clonotype was seen at least ten times. This sequence joins TRBV5-6 and TRBJ2-5, with D uncertain. This CDR3 comprises 15 residues. Between the trimmed V and J ends, which lost 2 bases and 1 base, there was a span of 12 bases. Germline loops: CDR1 SGHDT, CDR2 YYEEEE. The DNA of the CDR3 is TGTGCCAGCAGCTTTGGACCGGTGGGCCAAGAGACCCAGTACTTC. It encodes CASSFGPVGQETQYF.

Only a few counts were recorded for this clonotype. The rearrangement joins TRBV6-2 or TRBV6-3 to TRBJ2-5, with D tentatively TRBD2 (5 bases). V lost 5 bases and J 7 bases, leaving 14 bases between the germline ends. Germline V gene sequence: CDR1 MNHEY, CDR2 SVGEGT. This CDR3 contains 13 residues. The CDR3 nucleotides read TGTGCCAGCAGTCACGGAGTTGCGGGGACCCAGTACTTC. Its translation is CASSHGVAGTQYF.

This clonotype appeared a few times. The chain links TRBV7-3 to TRBJ2-6; tentatively, D is TRBD1 (5 bases). The CDR3 runs to 17 residues. V was pared by 6 bases and J by 2 bases, with 17 bases between. Germline assignment: CDR1 SGHTA and CDR2 FQGTGA. CDR3 residues: CASSQTYQGAGANVLTF. In DNA form, the CDR3 reads TGTGCCAGCAGTCAAACCTACCAGGGTGCTGGGGCCAACGTCCTGACTTTC.

For this clonotype: A read error may explain this, as a much larger clone is one base away. CDR3: CASSLNPGQETQFF. DNA for the CDR3: TGTGCCAGCAGCTTAAATCCAGGCCAAGAGACCCAGTTCTTC. This sequence joins TRBV7-2 and TRBJ2-5; D ambiguous. The J call is uncertain, as TRBJ2-1 better fits the DNA end. In germline, CDR1 is SGHTA, CDR2 FQGNSA. The CDR3 is 14 residues long.

The rearrangement uses TRBV27 and TRBJ2-5; D gene unclear. This CDR3 spans 14 amino acids. Germline V gives CDR1 MNHEY, CDR2 SMNVEV (reference sequence). V lost 2 bases and J 7 bases, leaving 14 bases between the germline ends. The chain's CDR3 is CASSLGLRRGTQYF. The CDR3 DNA reads TGTGCCAGCAGTTTAGGGCTAAGGCGAGGGACCCAGTACTTC.

This chain uses TRBV3-1 with TRBJ1-1; D not resolved. The V and J ends lost 0 bases and 1 base respectively, with 6 bases between them. Germline V gene sequence: CDR1 LGHDT, CDR2 YNNKEL (reference sequence). The CDR3 runs 14 residues. CDR3: CASSQDIRNTEAFF. The CDR3 coding sequence is TGTGCCAGCAGCCAAGATATACGGAACACTGAAGCTTTCTTT.

This clonotype has at least ten counts. The J gene is TRBJ2-5, the V gene TRBV12-3 or TRBV12-4, with TRBD2 matching 8 bases. This CDR3 comprises 15 residues. The V and J ends lost 6 bases and 4 bases, in that order; junction bases with no gene match: 10. The CDR3 loop reads CASSRRGGGGETQYF. In DNA, the CDR3 is TGTGCCAGCAGCCGCCGGGGGGGAGGCGGAGAGACCCAGTACTTC.

Judged by abundance, this clonotype is medium-sized. The V gene is TRBV5-1, the J gene TRBJ2-7; 11 bases match TRBD2. The CDR3 extends over 14 amino acids. V trimming: 1 base; J trimming: 3 bases; junction bases outside the gene matches: 0. Germline CDR1 and CDR2: SGHRS and YFSETQ. In DNA form, the CDR3 reads TGCGCCAGCAGCTTGACTAGCGGGGGCTACGAGCAGTACTTC. Translating gives CASSLTSGGYEQYF.